The 5 T cell receptor beta chains reported below all come from one sample, sequenced in a study of tissue T cells after allogeneic stem cell transplantation. Profiling relied on immunoSEQ multiplex PCR, and the TCRdb table lists in-frame clones only, not all of them. The sample contains more than 20,000 clones, around 77% of which appear only once. The sample taken for sequencing was spleen. The receptors stem from a female BALB/c mouse in good health. Strain haplotype at MHC: H2-d.

A few counts support this clone. Gene names are the mouse ones. The CDR3 end is not reached by the read, which stops 1 residue before it; the germline J gene fills it in. The rearrangement uses TRBV5 and TRBJ2-7; D ambiguous. Germline V lookup: CDR1 LGHNA, CDR2 YNLKQL (reference sequence). The CDR3 consists of 15 residues. Trimming removed 0 bases at V and 0 bases at J, with 9 bases between. The CDR3 bases that were read are TGTGCCAGCAGCCAAGATCTGAGGAGCTCCTATGAACAGTAC. This codes for CASSQDLRSSYEQY. The whole CDR3 protein reads CASSQDLRSSYEQYF.

A note on this clone: Gene names denote mouse genes. The read ends 1 residue before the CDR3 terminus; that terminus is restored from the germline J gene. V gene TRBV4 combines with J gene TRBJ2-2; 10 positions agree with TRBD1. This CDR3 spans 14 amino acids. Germline CDR1 LGHDT, CDR2 YNNKQL (reference sequence). The junction had 2 bases not matched to a gene; V was cut back by 4 bases and J by 6 bases. The covered CDR3 bases are TGTGCCAGCAGCTTGACAGGGGGCCCCGGGCAGCTCTAC. It yields the protein CASSLTGGPGQLY. The entire CDR3 protein reads CASSLTGGPGQLYF.

Comments on this clone: Gene names and germline match the mouse. The read gets to within 1 residue of the CDR3 end, and the germline J gene fills in the rest. The chain has TRBV4 and TRBJ2-3; TRBD2 aligns across 12 bases. This CDR3 contains 15 residues. Germline V gene data show CDR1 as LGHDT and CDR2 as YNNKQL (reference sequence). The ends lost 5 bases at V and 2 bases at J; junction bases unmatched: 2. CDR3 DNA (partial): TGTGCCAGCAGCCGACTGGGGGGGCTTGCAGAAACGCTGTAT. Translated, it gives CASSRLGGLAETLY. The full CDR3 sequence reads CASSRLGGLAETLYF.

This clone was counted a few times. Gene names and germline match the mouse. The read is 1 residue too short to cover the CDR3 end, so that end is filled in from the germline J gene. The gene calls are TRBV14 and TRBJ2-1; D is tentatively TRBD1 or TRBD2 (6 bases each). Trimming cost V 0 bases and J 7 bases, with 8 bases left between them. This CDR3 is built from 13 residues. Per germline, CDR1 SGHDT and CDR2 FRDEAV. The CDR3 DNA, read in part, is TGTGCCAGCAGTTTCTGGGGGCAGGCTGAGCAGTTC. Translating it yields CASSFWGQAEQF. The CDR3 as a whole reads CASSFWGQAEQFF.

Concerning this clone itself: The gene names here belong to mouse. The sequenced fragment ends 1 residue before the CDR3 boundary, so the rest is inferred from the germline J gene. The genes are TRBV29 and TRBJ1-5; D is unresolved. Germline V gives CDR1 MSHET, CDR2 SYDVDS. Trimming removed 3 bases at V and 4 bases at J, with 4 bases between. CDR3 length equals 12 residues. Partial CDR3 DNA: TGTGCTAGCAGTTTCGAAAACCAGGCTCCGCTT. Its protein is CASSFENQAPL. The full CDR3 sequence reads CASSFENQAPLF.